Reported below is one TCR beta chain. Its antigen is unidentified. The sample belongs to a study of cytomegalovirus exposure and HLA in healthy donors. Produced via immunoSEQ multiplex PCR; TCRdb's table is partial and in-frame only. Among around 140,000 clones listed, over 90% were seen once. Study results and limitations: CMV antigen specificity was confirmed in vitro for a few CMV-associated chains. According to a subsequent analysis, TCR clusters identified in the first cohort showed a tendency to co-occur across the approximately 120 validation repertoires. It was reported that the classifier diagnosed cytomegalovirus status with high specificity and sensitivity in both the original and validation cohorts. Cytomegalovirus association was assigned to about 150 TCR beta chains.

The TCR sequence derives from a man aged 18 to 30 in good health and CMV-seropositive. The sample comprised PBMCs.

The CDR3 region is CASSVGGGNTGELFF. CDR3 nucleotide sequence: TGTGCCAGCAGCGTAGGGGGCGGGAACACCGGGGAGCTGTTTTTT. This chain uses TRBV9 with TRBJ2-2, with D possibly being TRBD1 (5 bases). V lost 0 bases and J 1 base, leaving 7 bases between the germline ends. The V gene's germline CDR1 is SGDLS and CDR2 YYNGEE. The CDR3 contains 15 residues.